This TCR beta chain was found in a study of OX40 agonist ivuxolimab in advanced cancers. Study-level results: On average, CD8+ T cells showed a greater number of expanded clones than CD4+. Certain nonresponding patients likewise had low normalized T-cell clonal expansion. Both blood CD4+ and CD8+ T cells showed clonal growth by week 6 at 0.1 to 3.0 mg/kg.

Profiled with immunoSEQ multiplex PCR; TCRdb holds only in-frame clones, not every one. The table records 40,000 or so clones, about 87% of them present only once. About this clone: Its antigen remains unidentified.

CDR3 length: 15 residues. The ends were cut back, 5 bases at V and 0 bases at J, with 11 bases in the middle. Germline V lookup: CDR1 MNHNS, CDR2 SASEGT. This TCR derives from an adult with an advanced solid tumor such as melanoma, head and neck, liver or kidney cancer. Sequencing was performed on CD4+ or CD8+ T cells sorted from blood, taken in a trial of the OX40 agonist ivuxolimab. The chain employs TRBV6-1 and TRBJ1-5; D unresolved. The CDR3 DNA reads as TGTGCCAGCAGTCCACTTACCGATAGCAATCAGCCCCAGCATTTT. It yields the protein CASSPLTDSNQPQHF.